The 9 T cell receptor beta chains presented below share a single source sample, sequenced in a study of shared clonotypes between healthy human individuals. Positive CCR7 selection of CD45RO-negative cells yielded the naive CD8 cells, and terminally differentiated effector memory CD45RA+ cells were excluded. TCRdb's table, derived via immunoSEQ multiplex PCR, lists solely in-frame clones and lacks some. The table includes some 2 million clones, less than 95% detected once. The sample taken for sequencing was naive CD8+ T cells sorted from blood. The receptors shown here come from a man aged 18 to 29 in good health.

Turning to this clone: Other nucleotide sequences from this sample produce the same CDR3. The V call is TRBV11-2, the J call TRBJ2-2; D is unresolved. From germline, CDR1 is SGHAT and CDR2 FQNNGV. V was cut by 2 bases and J by 0 bases, with 4 bases left in between. The CDR3 contains 14 residues. The CDR3 region has the DNA TGTGCCAGCAGCTTAAGAGCGAACACCGGGGAGCTGTTTTTT. This sequence encodes CASSLRANTGELFF.

The chain combines TRBV10-2 with TRBJ2-5, with 9 bases aligning to TRBD2. With V trimmed by 3 bases and J by 4 bases, 3 bases remained unmatched. This CDR3 has 14 residues. Germline V lookup: CDR1 WSHSY, CDR2 SAAADI. In DNA, the CDR3 is TGCGCCAGCAGTGATCCGGGACTAGCAGAGACCCAGTACTTC. Amino acids: CASSDPGLAETQYF.

The V gene is TRBV11-3, the J gene TRBJ2-1; 13 bases map to TRBD2. The V segment lost 1 base and the J segment 4 bases; nucleotides outside the gene matches: 1. The CDR3 runs 16 residues. Germline CDR1 reads SGHNT; CDR2 reads YENEEA. In nucleotides, the CDR3 is TGTGCCAGCAGCTTAGGGGGACTAGCGGGGTACAATGAGCAGTTCTTC. Translation gives CASSLGGLAGYNEQFF.

The V call is TRBV30, the J call TRBJ2-3, with D possibly matching TRBD2 (6 bases). V lost 3 bases, J lost 5 bases, and 24 bases lay in between. This CDR3 spans 17 amino acids. Germline CDR1 and CDR2: GTSNPN and SVGIG (reference sequence). CDR3 residues: CAWSIPLERYGGDTQYF. The CDR3 nucleotides are TGTGCCTGGAGCATACCTCTCGAGCGGTACGGGGGAGATACGCAGTATTTT.

A few counts support this clone. Other DNA sequences of this sample code for an identical CDR3. The genes are TRBV11-2 and TRBJ2-7; perhaps TRBD1 as D (7 bases). V shed 1 base and J shed 2 bases, with 9 bases lying between them. The CDR3 length is 14 residues. Germline CDR1 is SGHAT and CDR2 is FQNNGV. DNA of the CDR3: TGTGCCAGCAGCTTAGTCAGGGGGGCCTACGAGCAGTACTTC. Translation gives CASSLVRGAYEQYF.

The chain is built from TRBV5-4 and TRBJ2-7; D gene ambiguous. Germline V CDR1 and CDR2: SGHNT, YYREEE (reference sequence). V shed 5 bases and J shed 0 bases, with 9 bases lying between them. CDR3 length: 13 amino acids. The CDR3 coding sequence is TGTGCCAGCAGTATACACAGCTCCTACGAGCAGTACTTC. As protein: CASSIHSSYEQYF.

The chain links TRBV27 to TRBJ2-2; D may be TRBD1 (5 bases). V was cut by 0 bases and J by 4 bases, with 12 bases left in between. In germline, CDR1 is MNHEY, CDR2 SMNVEV (reference sequence). This CDR3 spans 16 amino acids. The CDR3 spells CASSLSTARGTGELFF. The CDR3 DNA reads as TGTGCCAGCAGTTTATCGACAGCCCGAGGCACCGGGGAGCTGTTTTTT.

The CDR3 sequence: CASSQGTNTEAFF. The CDR3 coding sequence is TGTGCCAGCAGTCAGGGGACGAACACTGAAGCTTTCTTT. The chain has TRBV27 and TRBJ1-1, with D perhaps matching TRBD1 (6 bases). Germline V gene lookup returns CDR1 MNHEY and CDR2 SMNVEV (reference sequence). The CDR3 length is 13 residues. Trimming removed 5 bases from V and 1 base from J, with 8 bases in between.

This clone turned up a few times. Other DNA sequences within the sample encode an identical CDR3. CDR3: CASSLGPGQETQYF. CDR3 sequence (DNA): TGTGCCAGCAGTTTAGGGCCAGGTCAAGAGACCCAGTACTTC. The V and J genes are TRBV27 and TRBJ2-5; D gene uncertain. V was trimmed by 2 bases and J by 2 bases, leaving 9 bases between them. The CDR3 contains 14 residues. The V gene's germline CDR1 is MNHEY and CDR2 SMNVEV (reference sequence).